The 26 T cell receptor beta chains given below trace back to one sample, sequenced in a study of CD4 T cells in relation to SARS-CoV-2 and coronaviruses. The data were produced by immunoSEQ multiplex PCR, yet TCRdb's version contains in-frame clones alone and is incomplete. The sample has some 26,000 clones, around 79% seen once. The unexposed donors gave CD4+ T cells in about 2010-2019, prior to COVID-19. CD4+ T cells were isolated from the cells after roughly 11 days of culture. These TCRs are of unknown antigen specificity. The sequencing input was CD4+ T cells from PBMCs, cultured in vitro. The receptors shown here come from a human donor in good health.

The chain recombines TRBV5-1 with TRBJ2-6, with unresolved D. The V and J ends lost 0 bases and 3 bases respectively, with 1 base between them. The CDR3 extends over 13 amino acids. Germline assignment: CDR1 SGHRS and CDR2 YFSETQ. The DNA for the CDR3 is TGCGCCAGCAGCTTGGATGGGGCCAACGTCCTGACTTTC. It is translated as CASSLDGANVLTF. The variable domain in full, completed from reference TRBV5-1 and TRBJ2-6, reads KAGVTQTPRYLIKTRGQQVTLSCSPISGHRSVSWYQQTPGQGLQFLFEYFSETQRNKGNFPGRFSGRQFSNSRSEMNVSTLELGDSALYLCASSLDGANVLTFGAGSRLTVL.

The chain combines TRBV11-2 with TRBJ2-5; D gene uncertain. CDR3 length: 16 residues. V was shortened by 1 base and J by 4 bases, with 16 bases between the two germline ends. The V gene's germline CDR1 is SGHAT and CDR2 FQNNGV. CDR3 nucleotide sequence: TGTGCCAGCAGCTTAGGGGTTTCGGCTGCGGCAGAGACCCAGTACTTC. Protein sequence: CASSLGVSAAAETQYF.

This chain connects TRBV27 to TRBJ2-5; TRBD1 matches at 9 bases. Per the germline V gene, CDR1 is MNHEY and CDR2 is SMNVEV (reference sequence). This CDR3 is 19 amino acids long. The V gene end was trimmed by 0 bases and the J gene end by 3 bases; junction bases not matched to a gene: 14. The CDR3 loop is CASSLSGYGDRAGEETQYF. The CDR3 region has the DNA TGTGCCAGCAGTTTATCGGGATACGGGGACAGGGCGGGGGAAGAGACCCAGTACTTC.

The rearrangement links TRBV7-3 to TRBJ1-1; D might be TRBD1 (5 bases). Looked up from germline, CDR1 is SGHTA and CDR2 is FQGTGA. The CDR3 extends over 16 amino acids. V dropped 1 base and J dropped 4 bases, with 16 bases sitting between them. The DNA for the CDR3 is TGTGCCAGCAGCTTAAGCTTCACGGGGGTGGCCACTGAAGCTTTCTTT. Residues: CASSLSFTGVATEAFF.

The chain employs TRBV30 and TRBJ1-1; a possible D gene is TRBD1 (5 bases). CDR1 GTSNPN and CDR2 SVGIG come from the germline V gene (reference sequence). Trimming stripped 5 bases from V and 4 bases from J, with 20 bases between. The CDR3 is made up of 15 amino acids. CDR3: CAWGGMERGSTEAFF. The CDR3, as DNA: TGTGCCTGGGGGGGGATGGAACGGGGGAGCACTGAAGCTTTCTTT. Full variable domain (rest looked up from reference TRBV30 and TRBJ1-1): SQTIHQWPATLVQPVGSPLSLECTVEGTSNPNLYWYRQAAGRGLQLLFYSVGIGQISSEVPQNLSASRPQDRQFILSSKKLLLSDSGFYLCAWGGMERGSTEAFFGQGTRLTVV.

V usage is TRBV6-5 and J usage is TRBJ1-2, with D possibly being TRBD1 (5 bases). There are 14 residues in the CDR3. V lost 10 bases to trimming and J lost 0 bases, with 15 bases between them. Germline V lookup: CDR1 MNHEY, CDR2 SVGAGI. The CDR3 loop is CATKTDYSNYGYTF. In nucleotides, the CDR3 is TGTGCCACCAAGACAGATTATTCTAACTATGGCTACACCTTC.

The chain carries TRBV25-1 and TRBJ1-1; the match to TRBD1 covers 7 bases. CDR1 and CDR2 (germline): MGHDK, SYGVNS. The CDR3 is made up of 15 amino acids. J was trimmed by 5 bases and V by 9 bases; bases with no gene match: 15. CDR3 loop: CASRTRDSLFTEAFF. In nucleotides, the CDR3 is TGTGCCAGTCGAACCCGGGACAGCCTTTTTACTGAAGCTTTCTTT.

The rearrangement joins TRBV3-1 (or the pseudogene TRBV3-2) to TRBJ1-6; a weak D match, TRBD1 (6 bases). Germline V gene data show CDR1 as LGHDT and CDR2 as YNNKEL (reference sequence). With 3 bases removed from V and 7 bases from J, the gap between germline ends came to 10 bases. The length of the CDR3 is 14 residues. The CDR3 here is CASSHLQGNSPLHF. DNA for the CDR3: TGTGCCAGCAGCCATCTTCAGGGGAATTCACCCCTCCACTTT.

The V gene is TRBV19, the J gene TRBJ1-6, with 10 bases fitting TRBD1. Per the germline V gene, CDR1 is LNHDA and CDR2 is SQIVND (reference sequence). The V segment lost 5 bases and the J segment 5 bases; nucleotides outside the gene matches: 6. This CDR3 has 16 amino acids. Here the CDR3 reads CASSVRQGADNSPLHF. The CDR3 nucleotides read TGTGCCAGTAGTGTCCGACAGGGGGCCGATAATTCACCCCTCCACTTT.

This chain uses TRBV7-9 with TRBJ2-7; TRBD2 matches at 7 bases. The CDR3 consists of 17 residues. Germline CDR1 and CDR2: SEHNR and FQNEAQ (reference sequence). V lost 11 bases and J lost 0; bases outside the gene matches: 19. The CDR3 DNA sequence: TGTGCCGCCAGCAGTCTCAGCGGCGGGAGTAGCTCCTACGAGCAGTACTTC. It codes for CAASSLSGGSSSYEQYF.

V and J are TRBV5-6 and TRBJ1-4; D gene unclear. The germline V gene has CDR1 SGHDT and CDR2 YYEEEE. The V and J ends lost 2 bases and 0 bases respectively, with 11 bases between them. The CDR3 totals 16 residues. CDR3 nucleotide sequence: TGTGCCAGCAGCTTTTCCACATTCGCAACTAATGAAAAACTGTTTTTT. It specifies CASSFSTFATNEKLFF.

This clone was observed a handful of times. The chain has TRBV28 and TRBJ1-6, with D possibly TRBD1 on 5 matching bases. Trimming removed 6 bases from V and 0 bases from J, with 15 bases in between. This CDR3 is 17 amino acids long. Germline V gives CDR1 MDHEN, CDR2 SYDVKM. Written as DNA, the CDR3 is TGTGCCAGCAGCCAACTACTACAGGTCTCCTATAATTCACCCCTCCACTTT. Amino acid sequence: CASSQLLQVSYNSPLHF.

Only one count was recorded for this clone. The chain couples TRBV28 to TRBJ1-2, with 7 bases identical to TRBD1. This CDR3 spans 15 amino acids. V dropped 8 bases and J dropped 3; count of bases not matched to a gene: 12. Germline values: CDR1 MDHEN, CDR2 SYDVKM. CDR3 amino acids: CASQSVGGGYYGYTF. DNA for the CDR3: TGTGCCAGCCAATCGGTAGGGGGCGGGTACTATGGCTACACCTTC.

V and J are TRBV4-1 and TRBJ2-2; D may be TRBD2 (6 bases). V lost 0 bases, J lost 5 bases, and 16 bases lay in between. The CDR3 is made up of 17 amino acids. Germline V gives CDR1 MGHRA, CDR2 YSYEKL. The CDR3 here is CASSQEGRRVVTGELFF. CDR3 DNA sequence: TGCGCCAGCAGCCAAGAAGGGCGGAGGGTAGTTACCGGGGAGCTGTTTTTT.

For the CDR3, the DNA is TGTGCCAGCAGCTTGGCACAGGGATACTATGGCTACACCTTC. Protein: CASSLAQGYYGYTF. The chain employs TRBV5-4 and TRBJ1-2, with a tentative D call TRBD1 (6 bases). There are 14 residues in the CDR3. From germline, CDR1 is SGHNT and CDR2 YYREEE (reference sequence). V was cut by 0 bases and J by 3 bases, with 9 bases left in between.

The chain couples TRBV7-9 to TRBJ2-5; D remains unclear. V dropped 1 base and J dropped 7 bases, with 13 bases sitting between them. The germline V gene has CDR1 SEHNR and CDR2 FQNEAQ (reference sequence). The CDR3 is 14 amino acids. This chain's CDR3 is CASSLELLTGTQYF. DNA of the CDR3: TGTGCCAGCAGCTTAGAGCTTCTCACCGGGACCCAGTACTTC. The full variable domain, rest sourced from reference TRBV7-9 and TRBJ2-5, is DTGVSQNPRHKITKRGQNVTFRCDPISEHNRLYWYRQTLGQGPEFLTYFQNEAQLEKSRLLSDRFSAERPKGSFSTLEIQRTEQGDSAMYLCASSLELLTGTQYFGPGTRLLVL.

This rearrangement joins TRBV7-9 to TRBJ2-5; D may be TRBD1 or TRBD2 (5 bases each). The V gene lost 4 bases and the J gene lost 5 bases, with 11 bases spanning the gap. Germline loops: CDR1 SEHNR, CDR2 FQNEAQ (reference sequence). This CDR3 spans 13 amino acids. The DNA of the CDR3 is TGTGCCAGCAGCTCCCTCGAGGGGGAGACCCAGTACTTC. Its protein product is CASSSLEGETQYF. Full variable domain (outside the CDR3, taken from reference TRBV7-9 and TRBJ2-5): DTGVSQNPRHKITKRGQNVTFRCDPISEHNRLYWYRQTLGQGPEFLTYFQNEAQLEKSRLLSDRFSAERPKGSFSTLEIQRTEQGDSAMYLCASSSLEGETQYFGPGTRLLVL.

The chain joins TRBV7-9 to TRBJ1-4, with 7 nucleotides matching TRBD1. CDR1 and CDR2 from the germline V gene are SEHNR and FQNEAQ (reference sequence). CDR3 length: 14 residues. V gave up 5 bases and J gave up 6 bases; unmatched junction bases: 6. Here the CDR3 reads CASSMGQGDEKLFF. The DNA for the CDR3 is TGTGCCAGCAGCATGGGGCAGGGGGATGAAAAACTGTTTTTT. Full variable domain (rest looked up from reference TRBV7-9 and TRBJ1-4): DTGVSQNPRHKITKRGQNVTFRCDPISEHNRLYWYRQTLGQGPEFLTYFQNEAQLEKSRLLSDRFSAERPKGSFSTLEIQRTEQGDSAMYLCASSMGQGDEKLFFGSGTQLSVL.

The V gene is TRBV2, the J gene TRBJ1-5; D not resolved. Germline V lookup: CDR1 SNHLY, CDR2 FYNNEI. The CDR3 has 13 amino acids. V was shortened by 5 bases and J by 5 bases, with 10 bases between the two germline ends. DNA for the CDR3: TGTGCCAGCAGTAACCCACCTGATCAGCCCCAGCATTTT. Translating gives CASSNPPDQPQHF.

This rearrangement joins TRBV3-1 (or the pseudogene TRBV3-2) to TRBJ2-5, with 11 bases aligning to TRBD2. CDR1 and CDR2 (germline): LGHDT, YNNKEL (reference sequence). There are 16 residues in the CDR3. With 4 bases clipped from V and 4 bases from J, the junction kept 8 bases outside the gene matches. The CDR3 reads CASSPRTSGYGETQYF. For the CDR3, the DNA is TGTGCCAGCAGCCCCCGGACTAGCGGGTATGGAGAGACCCAGTACTTC.

The J gene is TRBJ2-3, the V gene TRBV19, with a tentative D call TRBD2 (6 bases). V was trimmed by 9 bases and J by 0 bases, leaving 22 bases between them. This CDR3 comprises 17 residues. CDR1 and CDR2 (germline): LNHDA, SQIVND (reference sequence). The CDR3 is CASTRSSGTQSTDTQYF. The CDR3 DNA follows: TGTGCCAGCACGAGGTCTTCCGGGACTCAAAGCACAGATACGCAGTATTTT. The whole variable domain, remainder taken from reference TRBV19 and TRBJ2-3, is DGGITQSPKYLFRKEGQNVTLSCEQNLNHDAMYWYRQDPGQGLRLIYYSQIVNDFQKGDIAEGYSVSREKKESFPLTVTSAQKNPTAFYLCASTRSSGTQSTDTQYFGPGTRLTVL.

V is TRBV10-3 and J is TRBJ1-4; D remains ambiguous. Trimming shortened V by 6 bases and J by 4 bases, and 12 bases separated the two germline ends. CDR1 ENHRY and CDR2 SYGVKD come from the germline V gene. The length of the CDR3 is 14 residues. The CDR3 sequence: CAIRPESGNEKLFF. CDR3 in DNA: TGTGCCATCAGACCGGAGTCGGGTAATGAAAAACTGTTTTTT.

This chain connects TRBV5-1 to TRBJ2-1; 12 bases line up with TRBD1. CDR3 length: 16 amino acids. V lost 4 bases, J lost 4 bases, and 6 bases stayed unmatched. From germline, CDR1 is SGHRS and CDR2 YFSETQ. The CDR3 bases are TGCGCCAGCAGCGCGGGACAGGGGGCAGGGTACAATGAGCAGTTCTTC. Residues: CASSAGQGAGYNEQFF. Combining the CDR3 with reference TRBV5-1 and TRBJ2-1 gives the whole variable domain KAGVTQTPRYLIKTRGQQVTLSCSPISGHRSVSWYQQTPGQGLQFLFEYFSETQRNKGNFPGRFSGRQFSNSRSEMNVSTLELGDSALYLCASSAGQGAGYNEQFFGPGTRLTVL.

The chain is built from TRBV7-3 and TRBJ2-5; D is ambiguous. The CDR3 extends over 15 amino acids. Germline CDR1 is SGHTA and CDR2 is FQGTGA. V was pared by 3 bases and J by 4 bases, with 15 bases between. CDR3 DNA: TGTGCCAGCAGCTTCGACTGGACGGAAATAGAGACCCAGTACTTC. The encoded protein is CASSFDWTEIETQYF.

The CDR3 reads CASRSTVQGGYTF. CDR3 bases: TGTGCCAGCAGGTCCACAGTTCAAGGTGGCTACACCTTC. This chain joins TRBV28 and TRBJ1-2; no definite D call. Germline CDR1 and CDR2: MDHEN and SYDVKM. The CDR3 spans 13 residues. V was cut by 6 bases and J by 7 bases, with 15 bases left in between.

This rearrangement joins TRBV3-1 (or the pseudogene TRBV3-2) to TRBJ1-3; no clear D gene. This CDR3 is built from 12 residues. Trimming left V 3 bases short and J 14 bases short, with 14 bases between. Germline V gene data show CDR1 as LGHDT and CDR2 as YNNKEL (reference sequence). The CDR3 bases are TGTGCCAGCAGCCACCGTGGTGGGGAGTTATATTTT. Its translation: CASSHRGGELYF.